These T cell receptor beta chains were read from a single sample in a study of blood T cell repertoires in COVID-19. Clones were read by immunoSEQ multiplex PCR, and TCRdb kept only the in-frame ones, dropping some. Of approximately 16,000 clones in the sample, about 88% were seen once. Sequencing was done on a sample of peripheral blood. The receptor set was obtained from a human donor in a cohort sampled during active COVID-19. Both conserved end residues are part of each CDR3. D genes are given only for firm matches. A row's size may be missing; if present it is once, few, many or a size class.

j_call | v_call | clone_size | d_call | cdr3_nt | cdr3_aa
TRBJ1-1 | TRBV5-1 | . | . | TGCGCCAGCCGTTGGGCGGGCGGGACTGAAGCTTTCTTT | CASRWAGGTEAFF
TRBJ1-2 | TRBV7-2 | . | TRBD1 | TGTGCCAGCAGCTTACGGGGACAGGGAAATGGCTACACCTTC | CASSLRGQGNGYTF
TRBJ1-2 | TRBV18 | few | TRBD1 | TGTGCCAGCTCACGGGGAGAAGGGACAGTTCTCGGCTACACCTTC | CASSRGEGTVLGYTF
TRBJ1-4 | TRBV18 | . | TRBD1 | TGTGCCAGCTCACAACAGGGGGCGACTAATGAAAAACTGTTTTTT | CASSQQGATNEKLFF
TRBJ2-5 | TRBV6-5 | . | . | TGTGCCAGCAGTTACTCGGGGCAACAAGAGACCCAGTACTTC | CASSYSGQQETQYF
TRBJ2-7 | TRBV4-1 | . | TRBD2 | TGCGCCAGCAGCCCACAGTACGGACTAGCCTTGACCTACGAGCAGTACTTC | CASSPQYGLALTYEQYF
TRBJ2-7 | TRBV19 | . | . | TGTGCCAGTAGTACCAGGGACTTCTCCTACGAGCAGTACTTC | CASSTRDFSYEQYF
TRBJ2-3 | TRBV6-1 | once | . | TGTGCCAGCAGTGAAGCGGGGCCCTCCACAGATACGCAGTATTTT | CASSEAGPSTDTQYF
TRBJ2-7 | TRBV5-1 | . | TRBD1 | TGCGCCAGCAGCTTATCCGGGACAGCCTACGAGCAGTACTTC | CASSLSGTAYEQYF
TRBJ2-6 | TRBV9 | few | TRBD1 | TGTGCCAGCAGCGTTCAGGGGGAACCCTCTGGGGCCAACGTCCTGACTTTC | CASSVQGEPSGANVLTF
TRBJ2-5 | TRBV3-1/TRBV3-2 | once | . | TGTGCCAGCAGCAGAGGGACCCAGTACTTC | CASSRGTQYF
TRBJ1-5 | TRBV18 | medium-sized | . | TGTGCCAGCTCACCATCTCGACGGGGGGCTCAGCCCCAGCATTTT | CASSPSRRGAQPQHF
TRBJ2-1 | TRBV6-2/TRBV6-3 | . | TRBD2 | TGTGCCAGCAGTGGGCTAGGACTAGCGGGTTACAATGAGCAGTTCTTC | CASSGLGLAGYNEQFF
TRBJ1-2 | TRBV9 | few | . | TGTGCCAGCAGCGGGGCCATCCACGGCTACACCTTC | CASSGAIHGYTF
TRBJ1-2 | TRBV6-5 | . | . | TGTGCCAGCAGCTACGGACAGTTTAACTATGGCTACACCTTC | CASSYGQFNYGYTF
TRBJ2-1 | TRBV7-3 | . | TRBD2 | TGTGCCAGCAGTTCCTCTAGCGGGGGGGCCGATGAGCAGTTCTTC | CASSSSSGGADEQFF
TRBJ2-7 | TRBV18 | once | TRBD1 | TGTGCCAGCTCACCAGGGACAGGGAGGGCGGGCGAGCAGTACTTC | CASSPGTGRAGEQYF